The clone carrying this T cell receptor beta chain was recorded at least ten times. Its antigen remains unknown. MiXCR, run by TCRdb on the RT-PCR reads, gives a single entry per CDR3 protein. The sample gives about 780,000 distinct CDR3 sequences, about 18% of which show up once; 9.5% to 13% is in the top ten. These data come from a study of response to subunit inactivated influenza vaccine. General study findings and limits: New T cells are recruited in small numbers by each seasonal influenza vaccination, according to the authors' suggestion.

The receptor's source is a man aged 50 to 59 who received an inactivated influenza vaccine. The material was PBMCs from blood, obtained 5 to 6 days after vaccination.

DNA for the CDR3: TGTGCCAGCAGTTACTGGTCAGGCCTAGCCAAAAACATTCAGTACTTC. It codes for CASSYWSGLAKNIQYF. The chain joins TRBV6-5 to TRBJ2-4; no clear D gene. Per the germline V gene, CDR1 is MNHEY and CDR2 is SVGAGI. V was trimmed by 1 base and J by 0 bases, leaving 10 bases between them. CDR3 size: 16 residues.